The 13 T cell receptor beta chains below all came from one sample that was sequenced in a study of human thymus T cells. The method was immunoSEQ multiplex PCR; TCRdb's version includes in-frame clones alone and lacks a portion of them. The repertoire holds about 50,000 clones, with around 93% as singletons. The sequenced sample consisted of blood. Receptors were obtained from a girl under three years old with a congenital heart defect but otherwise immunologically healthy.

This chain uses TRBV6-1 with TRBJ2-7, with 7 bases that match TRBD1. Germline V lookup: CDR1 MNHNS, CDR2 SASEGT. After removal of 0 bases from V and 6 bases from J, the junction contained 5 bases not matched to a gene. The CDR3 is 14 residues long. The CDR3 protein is CASSEAHRGGEQYF. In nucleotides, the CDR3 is TGTGCCAGCAGTGAAGCGCACAGGGGTGGCGAGCAGTACTTC.

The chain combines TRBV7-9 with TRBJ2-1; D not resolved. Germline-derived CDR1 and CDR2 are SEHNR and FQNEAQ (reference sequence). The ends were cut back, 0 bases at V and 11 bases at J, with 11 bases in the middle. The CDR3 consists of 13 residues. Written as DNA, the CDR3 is TGTGCCAGCAGCTTAGCGCAAACCGCCCAGCAGTTCTTC. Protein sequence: CASSLAQTAQQFF.

CDR3 in DNA: TGTGCCAGCAGCTTAGAGTCCCCGGGAGGCACCGGGGAGCTGTTTTTT. This sequence encodes CASSLESPGGTGELFF. V usage is TRBV7-2 and J usage is TRBJ2-2, with 7 bases fitting TRBD2. CDR1 and CDR2 (germline): SGHTA, FQGNSA. The CDR3 spans 16 residues. V was clipped by 1 base and J by 4 bases; unmatched bases: 6.

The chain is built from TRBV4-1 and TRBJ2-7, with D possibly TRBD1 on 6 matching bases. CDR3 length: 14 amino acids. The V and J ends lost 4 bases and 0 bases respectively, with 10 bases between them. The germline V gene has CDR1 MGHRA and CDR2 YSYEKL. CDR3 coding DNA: TGCGCCAGCAGCCGGGACACCGACTCCTACGAGCAGTACTTC. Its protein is CASSRDTDSYEQYF.

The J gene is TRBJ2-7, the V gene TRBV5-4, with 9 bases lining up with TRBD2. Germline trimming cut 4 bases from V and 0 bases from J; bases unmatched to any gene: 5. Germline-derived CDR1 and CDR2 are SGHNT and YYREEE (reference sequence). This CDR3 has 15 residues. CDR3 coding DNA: TGTGCCAGCAGCGGGGGGACTAGCTCCTCCTACGAGCAGTACTTC. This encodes CASSGGTSSSYEQYF.

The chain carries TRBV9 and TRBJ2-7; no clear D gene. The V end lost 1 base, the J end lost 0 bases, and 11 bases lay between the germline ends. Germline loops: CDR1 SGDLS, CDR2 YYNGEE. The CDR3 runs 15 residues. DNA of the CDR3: TGTGCCAGCAGCGTACTACCCGCGAGCTCCTACGAGCAGTACTTC. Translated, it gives CASSVLPASSYEQYF.

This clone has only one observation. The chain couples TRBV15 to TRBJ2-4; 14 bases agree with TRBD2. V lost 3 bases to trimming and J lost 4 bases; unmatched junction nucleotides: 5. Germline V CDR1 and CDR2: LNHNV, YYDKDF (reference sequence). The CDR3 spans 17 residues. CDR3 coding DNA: TGTGCCACCAGCAGGGGACTAGCGGGAGACACAAAAAACATTCAGTACTTC. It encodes CATSRGLAGDTKNIQYF.

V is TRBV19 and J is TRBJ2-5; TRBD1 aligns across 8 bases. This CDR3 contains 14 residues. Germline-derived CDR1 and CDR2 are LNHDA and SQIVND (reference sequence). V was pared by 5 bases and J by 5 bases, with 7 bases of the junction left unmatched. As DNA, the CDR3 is TGTGCCAGTAGTCCGAGGACAGGGCGGGAGACCCAGTACTTC. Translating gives CASSPRTGRETQYF.

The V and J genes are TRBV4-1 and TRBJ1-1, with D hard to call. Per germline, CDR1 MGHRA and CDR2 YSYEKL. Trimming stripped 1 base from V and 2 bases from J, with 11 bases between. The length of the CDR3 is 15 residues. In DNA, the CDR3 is TGCGCCAGCAGCCAAGTGGTCCGGTTTAACACTGAAGCTTTCTTT. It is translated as CASSQVVRFNTEAFF.

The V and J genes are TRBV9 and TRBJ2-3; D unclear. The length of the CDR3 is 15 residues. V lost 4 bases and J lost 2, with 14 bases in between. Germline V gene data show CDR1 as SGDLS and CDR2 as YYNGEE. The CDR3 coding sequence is TGTGCCAGCAGCTCCCGGCCTTCGTCCACAGATACGCAGTATTTT. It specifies CASSSRPSSTDTQYF.

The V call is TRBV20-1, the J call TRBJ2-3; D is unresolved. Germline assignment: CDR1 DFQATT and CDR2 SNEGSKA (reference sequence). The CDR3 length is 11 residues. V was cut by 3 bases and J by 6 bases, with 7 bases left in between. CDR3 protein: CSASQTDTQYF. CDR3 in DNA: TGCAGTGCTAGTCAGACGGATACGCAGTATTTT.

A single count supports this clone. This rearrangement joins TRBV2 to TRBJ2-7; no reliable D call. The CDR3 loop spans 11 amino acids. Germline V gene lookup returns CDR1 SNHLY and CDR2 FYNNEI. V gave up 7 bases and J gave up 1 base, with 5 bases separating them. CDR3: CASKRSYEQYF. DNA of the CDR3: TGTGCCAGCAAGAGGTCCTACGAGCAGTACTTC. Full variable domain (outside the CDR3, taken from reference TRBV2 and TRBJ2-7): EPEVTQTPSHQVTQMGQEVILRCVPISNHLYFYWYRQILGQKVEFLVSFYNNEISEKSEIFDDQFSVERPDGSNFTLKIRSTKLEDSAMYFCASKRSYEQYFGPGTRLTVT.

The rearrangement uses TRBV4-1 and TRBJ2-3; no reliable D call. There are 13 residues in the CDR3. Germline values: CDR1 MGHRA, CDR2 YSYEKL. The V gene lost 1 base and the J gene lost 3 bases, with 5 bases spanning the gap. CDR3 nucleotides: TGCGCCAGCAGCCAAGTCTGGACAGATACGCAGTATTTT. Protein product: CASSQVWTDTQYF.